This passage covers 10 T cell receptor beta chains from one sample sequenced in a study of cytomegalovirus exposure and HLA in healthy donors (dated by TCRdb to about 2017). Preparation of the library involved the immunoSEQ multiplex PCR assay. For the multiplex PCR, a mixture combining 60 forward primers for TCR Vbeta segments and 13 reverse primers for TCR Jbeta segments was used. Here the immuneACCESS table is served through TCRdb, limited to in-frame sequences with V and J called. Missing clones are a known gap in these copies; in checked studies unresolved V genes cover under half, and the rest lacks a known reason. The sample table shows 130,000 to 150,000 clones, and about four fifths are seen once. About 2.2% of the sample comes from the top ten. Specimen: PBMCs. The source of these receptors is a man aged 25 to 40 in good health and CMV-seronegative.

The table lists this clone with a few counts. This chain joins TRBV5-1 and TRBJ2-2, with D perhaps TRBD1 (6 bases). The germline V and J ends were trimmed by 4 bases and 7 bases, with 17 bases remaining between them. The CDR3 spans 15 residues. Germline V gene sequence: CDR1 SGHRS, CDR2 YFSETQ. In DNA, the CDR3 is TGCGCCAGCAGCCTACCCGACAGGTTTAACGGGGAGCTGTTTTTT. Translated: CASSLPDRFNGELFF. Complete variable domain (other parts from reference TRBV5-1 and TRBJ2-2): KAGVTQTPRYLIKTRGQQVTLSCSPISGHRSVSWYQQTPGQGLQFLFEYFSETQRNKGNFPGRFSGRQFSNSRSEMNVSTLELGDSALYLCASSLPDRFNGELFFGEGSRLTVL.

The chain couples TRBV28 to TRBJ2-7; the D gene is possibly TRBD1 (6 bases). The germline V gene has CDR1 MDHEN and CDR2 SYDVKM. V was trimmed by 6 bases and J by 0 bases, leaving 12 bases between them. This CDR3 comprises 14 residues. The CDR3 loop is CASRPGTPSYEQYF. CDR3 bases: TGTGCCAGCAGGCCCGGGACACCCTCCTACGAGCAGTACTTC.

The rearrangement uses TRBV6-5 and TRBJ2-7, with D hard to call. The V gene lost 5 bases and the J gene lost 1 base, with 12 bases spanning the gap. The length of the CDR3 is 14 residues. CDR1 MNHEY and CDR2 SVGAGI come from the germline V gene. The CDR3: CASSQAWNSYEQYF. In nucleotides, the CDR3 is TGTGCCAGCAGTCAAGCGTGGAATTCCTACGAGCAGTACTTC.

This chain joins TRBV5-1 and TRBJ2-2; perhaps TRBD1 as D (6 bases). Trimming left V 4 bases short and J 7 bases short, with 17 bases between. The CDR3 sequence is 15 residues long. From germline, CDR1 is SGHRS and CDR2 YFSETQ. DNA of the CDR3: TGCGCCAGCAGCCCGATTTTGGGGGCCGGCGGGGAGCTGTTTTTT. This encodes CASSPILGAGGELFF.

This chain links TRBV6-1 with TRBJ2-7; 8 bases fit TRBD2. This CDR3 region has 15 residues. CDR1 and CDR2 from the germline V gene are MNHNS and SASEGT. Trimming removed 1 base from V and 5 bases from J; junction bases left unmatched: 7. CDR3 protein: CASSEVVSGGNEQYF. Written as DNA, the CDR3 is TGTGCCAGCAGTGAAGTTGTCAGCGGGGGAAACGAGCAGTACTTC.

The rearrangement joins TRBV30 to TRBJ1-5, with 8 bases lining up with TRBD1. The trim removed 2 bases at V and 4 bases at J, leaving 7 bases unmatched. CDR3 length: 15 residues. In germline, CDR1 is GTSNPN, CDR2 SVGIG (reference sequence). The chain's CDR3 is CAWSTMTGANQPQHF. DNA for the CDR3: TGTGCCTGGAGTACGATGACAGGGGCAAATCAGCCCCAGCATTTT.

V gene TRBV7-9 combines with J gene TRBJ1-5; 7 bases agree with TRBD1. Trimming took 2 bases from V and 0 from J; bases not matched to a gene: 1. CDR3 length: 15 residues. Germline lookup yields CDR1 SEHNR and CDR2 FQNEAQ (reference sequence). The chain's CDR3 is CASSLTGVSNQPQHF. CDR3 nucleotides: TGTGCCAGCAGCTTAACAGGGGTTAGCAATCAGCCCCAGCATTTT.

A note on this clone: The sample contains more than one DNA sequence encoding this CDR3. This chain joins TRBV5-4 and TRBJ1-1; perhaps TRBD1 as D (6 bases). Looked up from germline, CDR1 is SGHNT and CDR2 is YYREEE (reference sequence). Trimming pared 0 bases from V and 4 bases from J, leaving 10 bases between. CDR3 length: 14 amino acids. CDR3 region: CASSLEGGGTEAFF. CDR3 nucleotides: TGTGCCAGCAGCTTGGAAGGGGGGGGCACTGAAGCTTTCTTT. The variable domain in full, with the rest retrieved from reference TRBV5-4 and TRBJ1-1, is ETGVTQSPTHLIKTRGQQVTLRCSSQSGHNTVSWYQQALGQGPQFIFQYYREEENGRGNFPPRFSGLQFPNYSSELNVNALELDDSALYLCASSLEGGGTEAFFGQGTRLTVV.

The chain combines TRBV7-9 with TRBJ2-7; weak D call: TRBD1 (5 bases). The CDR3 loop spans 14 amino acids. Germline values: CDR1 SEHNR, CDR2 FQNEAQ (reference sequence). The V end lost 0 bases, the J end lost 4 bases, and 10 bases lay between the germline ends. The CDR3: CASSLAGVLYEQYF. CDR3 bases: TGTGCCAGCAGCTTAGCAGGGGTTTTATACGAGCAGTACTTC.

This clone was seen a few times. V and J are TRBV5-6 and TRBJ2-5; the D gene is possibly TRBD1 (5 bases). This CDR3 has 16 residues. Trimming removed 0 bases from V and 0 bases from J, with 12 bases in between. Germline V gene data show CDR1 as SGHDT and CDR2 as YYEEEE. The CDR3 here is CASSLGPLGHQETQYF. CDR3 sequence (DNA): TGTGCCAGCAGCTTGGGACCATTGGGGCACCAAGAGACCCAGTACTTC.